This TCR beta chain comes out of a study of post-analysis software for immune sequencing data. Whole-study context: The cohort encompassed relapsing-remitting, secondary progressive and progressive-relapsing multiple sclerosis disease courses. Study-wide findings and caveats: In patients, TRBV5-6, TRBV5-1 and TRBV20-1 belonged to five TRBV segments found more frequently than in controls.

This clonotype has only one observation. Its antigen remains unidentified. Trimming cost V 4 bases and J 3 bases, with 9 bases left between them. This CDR3 spans 13 amino acids. In germline, CDR1 is SGHTA, CDR2 FQGTGA. Libraries were made from TCR beta cDNA, and they carried unique molecular identifiers. Using its own MiXCR run on the PCR reads, TCRdb lists one record per CDR3 protein. The table lists about 770,000 distinct CDR3 sequences, 46% of them singletons. This chain connects TRBV7-3 to TRBJ1-1, with D uncertain. The specimen sequenced was blood. The receptor's source is a girl aged 5-17 years with multiple sclerosis. The CDR3 region is CASSSQAYTEAFF. The CDR3 DNA reads TGTGCCAGCAGCTCCCAGGCGTACACTGAAGCTTTCTTT. Looking up the rest from reference TRBV7-3 and TRBJ1-1 gives the full variable domain: GAGVSQTPSNKVTEKGKYVELRCDPISGHTALYWYRQSLGQGPEFLIYFQGTGAADDSGLPNDRFFAVRPEGSVSTLKIQRTERGDSAVYLCASSSQAYTEAFFGQGTRLTVV.